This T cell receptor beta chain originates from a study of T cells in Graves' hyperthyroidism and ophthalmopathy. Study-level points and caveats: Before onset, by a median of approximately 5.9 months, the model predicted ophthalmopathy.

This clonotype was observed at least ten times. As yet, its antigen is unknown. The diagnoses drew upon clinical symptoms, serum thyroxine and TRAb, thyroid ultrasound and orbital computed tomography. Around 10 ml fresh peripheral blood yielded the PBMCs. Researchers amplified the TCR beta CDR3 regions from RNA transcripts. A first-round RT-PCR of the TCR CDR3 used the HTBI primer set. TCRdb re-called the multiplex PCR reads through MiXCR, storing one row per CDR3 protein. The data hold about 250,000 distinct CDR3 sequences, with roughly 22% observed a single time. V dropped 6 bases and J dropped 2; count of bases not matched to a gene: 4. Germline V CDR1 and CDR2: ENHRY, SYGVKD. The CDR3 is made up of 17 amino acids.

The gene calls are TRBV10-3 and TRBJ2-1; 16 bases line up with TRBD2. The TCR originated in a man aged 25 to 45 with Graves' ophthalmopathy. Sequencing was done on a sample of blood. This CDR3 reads CAIRDGTSGRAYNEQFF. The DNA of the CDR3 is TGTGCCATCAGGGACGGGACTAGCGGGAGGGCCTACAATGAGCAGTTCTTC.